This TCR beta chain was found in a study of CD8 T cells in ankylosing spondylitis. Study-level findings and limits: Characteristic, it appeared, of ankylosing spondylitis blood was a TCR beta motif of several highly homologous variants. Enrichment of disease-linked clones was reportedly significant in matched ankylosing spondylitis synovial fluid.

V shed 0 bases and J shed 1 base, with 12 bases lying between them. The CDR3 length is 16 residues. Germline V CDR1 and CDR2: LGHDT, YNNKEL (reference sequence). This clonotype was counted many times. Antigen: not known. Libraries of TCR beta came from quantitative 5'-RACE with molecular barcodes. TCRdb independently ran MiXCR on the 5' RACE reads; one entry per CDR3 protein. Here the sample spans 250,000 or so distinct CDR3 sequences, about 10% being singletons. The chain couples TRBV3-1 to TRBJ2-5; D gene ambiguous. This clonotype originated in a male donor with ankylosing spondylitis or in good health (not recorded which). The sample taken for sequencing was blood, either unsorted or a sorted T cell fraction (not recorded which). DNA of the CDR3: TGTGCCAGCAGCCAAGATAGGGCCAGGCCCCAAGAGACCCAGTACTTC. This translates into CASSQDRARPQETQYF.